What follows are 20 T cell receptor beta chains derived from one specimen sequenced in a study of blood T cell repertoires in COVID-19 (dated by TCRdb to 2020 to 2022). Library prep was done by the immunoSEQ multiplex PCR assay. Not all clones reach the TCRdb copy of this immuneACCESS table, which keeps in-frame sequences only. Checked studies attribute under half of the gap to unresolved V genes and leave the rest unexplained. This sample has about 200,000 clones in its table, and around nine tenths of those were observed once. The top ten constitute 5.5% to 7.5% of the sample. Sequenced: peripheral blood. The origin of the receptors is a man in his sixties who had recovered from COVID-19.

The rearrangement links TRBV28 to TRBJ2-7, with D maybe TRBD1 (6 bases). The CDR3 length is 16 residues. Germline values: CDR1 MDHEN, CDR2 SYDVKM. V was clipped by 6 bases and J by 3 bases, with 21 bases between them. The CDR3: CASSLRDGGLRYEQYF. As DNA, the CDR3 is TGTGCCAGCAGCCTTCGTGATGGGGGCCTTCGCTACGAGCAGTACTTC.

This rearrangement joins TRBV27 to TRBJ1-5; D might be TRBD1 (5 bases). The germline V and J ends were trimmed by 7 bases and 7 bases, with 20 bases remaining between them. The germline V gene encodes CDR1 MNHEY and CDR2 SMNVEV (reference sequence). This CDR3 region has 15 residues. CDR3 nucleotide sequence: TGTGCCAGCAAGGGGTACATTGGGGGAGGGCAGCCCCAGCATTTT. Translation gives CASKGYIGGGQPQHF.

V gene TRBV10-3 combines with J gene TRBJ2-7, with D perhaps TRBD1 (5 bases). CDR1 and CDR2 from the germline V gene are ENHRY and SYGVKD. The CDR3 covers 14 residues. V dropped 7 bases and J dropped 2 bases, with 15 bases sitting between them. This CDR3 reads CAITLDSVPYEQYF. DNA for the CDR3: TGTGCCATCACTCTAGACAGCGTTCCCTACGAGCAGTACTTC.

The chain links TRBV2 to TRBJ1-2, with D possibly TRBD1 on 5 matching bases. This CDR3 spans 12 amino acids. Trimming took off 4 bases at V and 4 bases at J, with 7 bases between the two ends. Germline loops: CDR1 SNHLY, CDR2 FYNNEI. CDR3 nucleotide sequence: TGTGCCAGCAGTGGACAGCGCTATGGCTACACCTTC. Amino acids: CASSGQRYGYTF.

V gene TRBV21-1 combines with J gene TRBJ1-3; TRBD1, as called in the table, went unchecked against the DNA. TRBV21-1 is marked as a pseudogene. CDR3 length equals 15 residues. For the CDR3, the DNA is TGTGCCAGCAGCGTCCGGGACAGCTCTGGAAACACCATATATTTT. Protein sequence: CASSVRDSSGNTIYF.

This chain joins TRBV7-3 and TRBJ2-7; weak D call: TRBD1 (6 bases). The germline V gene encodes CDR1 SGHTA and CDR2 FQGTGA. Trimming removed 4 bases from V and 7 bases from J, with 14 bases in between. The CDR3 contains 13 residues. CDR3 sequence reads: CASSSSPQGEQYF. Written as DNA, the CDR3 is TGTGCCAGCAGCTCCTCCCCCCAGGGGGAGCAGTACTTC.

V is TRBV29-1 and J is TRBJ2-2; TRBD1 is a possible D gene (6 bases). The V gene's germline CDR1 is SQVTM and CDR2 ANQGSEA. This CDR3 comprises 13 residues. V lost 7 bases and J 2 bases, leaving 11 bases between the germline ends. The CDR3 loop is CSAGVSNTGELFF. In DNA form, the CDR3 reads TGCAGCGCAGGGGTTTCAAACACCGGGGAGCTGTTTTTT.

J is TRBJ2-1 and V is TRBV19; possibly TRBD1 for D (6 bases). Germline V lookup: CDR1 LNHDA, CDR2 SQIVND (reference sequence). CDR3 length equals 14 residues. Trimming removed 1 base from V and 15 bases from J, with 19 bases in between. The CDR3 coding sequence is TGTGCCAGTAGTATAGGGGTACGGACAGAGATGACGTTCTTC. This encodes CASSIGVRTEMTFF.

The chain carries TRBV9 and TRBJ2-5, with 9 bases matching TRBD2. The CDR3 runs to 15 residues. Trimming took 0 bases from V and 5 from J; bases not matched to a gene: 5. Per the germline V gene, CDR1 is SGDLS and CDR2 is YYNGEE. The DNA for the CDR3 is TGTGCCAGCAGCGTAGTTGCGGGGGGGCTTGAGACCCAGTACTTC. Residues: CASSVVAGGLETQYF.

This clone has just one count. The CDR3 sequence is CASSQEGAGGSTDTQYF. CDR3 DNA sequence: TGTGCCAGCAGCCAAGAAGGAGCGGGGGGGAGCACAGATACGCAGTATTTT. The J gene is TRBJ2-3, the V gene TRBV3-1 (or the pseudogene TRBV3-2); 10 nucleotides align to TRBD2. CDR3 size: 17 residues. The germline V gene has CDR1 LGHDT and CDR2 YNNKEL (reference sequence). The ends lost 0 bases at V and 0 bases at J; junction bases unmatched: 3.

This chain connects TRBV11-2 to TRBJ2-7, with a tentative D call TRBD1 (5 bases). V lost 5 bases, J lost 6 bases, and 23 bases lay in between. The CDR3 extends over 16 amino acids. CDR1 and CDR2 from the germline V gene are SGHAT and FQNNGV. CDR3 nucleotide sequence: TGTGCCAGCAGCACGCGAGCTTATGGGGCCCAAAGCGAGCAGTACTTC. It translates to CASSTRAYGAQSEQYF.

This clone has only one observation. The chain links TRBV3-1 (or the pseudogene TRBV3-2) to TRBJ2-7; 8 bases line up with TRBD1. This CDR3 contains 15 residues. V was pared by 4 bases and J by 3 bases, with 8 bases of the junction left unmatched. Germline assignment: CDR1 LGHDT and CDR2 YNNKEL (reference sequence). The CDR3 DNA reads TGTGCCAGCAGCCGTCGACAGGGGCAGGGCTACGAGCAGTACTTC. Protein sequence: CASSRRQGQGYEQYF.

V is TRBV5-1 and J is TRBJ1-6, with 9 nucleotides matching TRBD1. Trimming took 4 bases from V and 5 from J; bases not matched to a gene: 10. The CDR3 is 17 residues long. CDR1 is SGHRS, CDR2 YFSETQ, per germline. CDR3: CASSPHRGPNDNSPLHF. The CDR3 nucleotides read TGCGCCAGCAGCCCCCACAGGGGGCCTAATGATAATTCACCCCTCCACTTT.

This chain joins TRBV7-6 and TRBJ2-7; 10 bases are a match to TRBD2. CDR1 is SGHVS, CDR2 FNYEAQ, per germline. Unmatched junction bases numbered 9, after V lost 5 bases and J lost 5 bases. The length of the CDR3 is 15 residues. The CDR3 DNA reads TGTGCCAGCAGCCGAAGTAGCGGGGGGTTGCACGAGCAGTACTTC. Encoded protein: CASSRSSGGLHEQYF.

V is TRBV12-5 and J is TRBJ2-1, with D perhaps matching TRBD2 (5 bases). The CDR3 is made up of 17 amino acids. Germline loops: CDR1 LGHNT, CDR2 FRNRAP. Trimming took 6 bases from V and 2 from J, leaving 20 bases between them. CDR3 region: CASGASRVAGTYNEQFF. Written as DNA, the CDR3 is TGTGCTAGTGGGGCCTCGAGGGTAGCCGGGACCTACAATGAGCAGTTCTTC.

The chain couples TRBV27 to TRBJ1-2; D ambiguous. Trimming took 3 bases from V and 7 from J, leaving 12 bases between them. The germline V gene has CDR1 MNHEY and CDR2 SMNVEV (reference sequence). The CDR3 loop spans 13 amino acids. The chain's CDR3 is CASSFSAGAGYTF. CDR3 DNA: TGTGCCAGCAGTTTCTCAGCAGGTGCTGGCTACACCTTC.

The V call is TRBV4-3, the J call TRBJ1-6; weak D call: TRBD1 (5 bases). The CDR3 loop spans 14 amino acids. The germline gives CDR1 LGHNA, CDR2 YSLEER. V lost 0 bases and J lost 7, with 7 bases in between. As DNA, the CDR3 is TGCGCCAGCAGCCAAGAAAGACAGAATTCACCCCTCCACTTT. This encodes CASSQERQNSPLHF.

This clone was seen just once. The rearrangement links TRBV11-2 to TRBJ1-3; 9 positions match TRBD1. The CDR3 runs to 17 residues. Trimming removed 3 bases from V and 0 bases from J; junction bases left unmatched: 6. Germline CDR1 and CDR2: SGHAT and FQNNGV. The chain's CDR3 is CASSFSMGQGSGNTIYF. The DNA for the CDR3 is TGTGCCAGCAGCTTCTCTATGGGACAGGGCTCTGGAAACACCATATATTTT.

The chain employs TRBV7-2 and TRBJ2-7; 7 bases are shared with TRBD1. This CDR3 is built from 14 residues. The germline gives CDR1 SGHTA, CDR2 FQGNSA. The junction had 5 bases not matched to a gene; V was cut back by 5 bases and J by 1 base. Here the CDR3 reads CASSPRDRSYEQYF. The CDR3 nucleotides are TGTGCCAGCAGCCCCCGGGACAGATCCTACGAGCAGTACTTC.

The chain joins TRBV29-1 to TRBJ2-1; D possibly corresponds to TRBD1 (6 bases). The CDR3 is made up of 18 amino acids. V was pared by 1 base and J by 0 bases, with 19 bases between. Germline V CDR1 and CDR2: SQVTM, ANQGSEA. CDR3 sequence: CSVEGGRWGQSSYNEQFF. The DNA for the CDR3 is TGCAGCGTTGAAGGAGGGAGATGGGGGCAAAGCTCCTACAATGAGCAGTTCTTC.